The T cell receptor (beta chain) under discussion was sequenced for a study of memory CD4+ T cells and cytomegalovirus serostatus. The study, taken as a whole, reports: Median bootstrapped AUC for CMV status was just over 0.94 originally, 0.75 to 0.91 US-trained. Of under 200 reported CMV TCRbeta sequences, just over 65 were found in memory CD4+ repertoires.

Single viable CD3+CD4+CD8-CD45RO+ cells were sorted as the memory CD4+ T cells. Total CD4+ T cells were enriched by CD4 positive selection. V was pared by 2 bases and J by 4 bases, with 15 bases between. Germline CDR1 reads SGHTA; CDR2 reads FQGNSA. There are 16 residues in the CDR3. Libraries were prepared by immunoSEQ multiplex PCR; TCRdb keeps only in-frame clonotypes and omits some of them. The sample lists nearly 60,000 clones; about 81% were seen once. To note about this clone: What it binds is unknown.

The source of this sequence is an adult in good health and CMV-seronegative. The chain is built from TRBV7-2 and TRBJ2-1; perhaps TRBD2 as D (5 bases). Sequences were obtained from memory CD4+ T cells from blood. CDR3 residues: CASSLTVGRTYNEQFF. DNA of the CDR3: TGTGCCAGCAGCTTAACTGTGGGGAGAACTTACAATGAGCAGTTCTTC.